The 17 T cell receptor beta chains given below trace back to one sample, sequenced in a study of T cell responses to AZD1222 COVID-19 vaccine. Produced via immunoSEQ multiplex PCR; TCRdb's table is partial and in-frame only. The table includes 85,000 or so clones, 75% to 95% detected once. This sample comprised peripheral blood, obtained 28 days after the second AZD1222 dose. The receptor source for this set is an adult who received the AZD1222 COVID-19 vaccine.

This rearrangement joins TRBV7-3 to TRBJ1-2; maybe TRBD1 (5 bases). Per germline, CDR1 SGHTA and CDR2 FQGTGA. This CDR3 has 16 amino acids. V lost 8 bases and J 6 bases, leaving 25 bases between the germline ends. The CDR3 bases are TGTGCCAGCGGTACCCCAGGGTACGAGGGGCGCAATGGCTACACCTTC. Translated, it gives CASGTPGYEGRNGYTF.

V is TRBV10-1 and J is TRBJ2-1, with D tentatively TRBD1 (6 bases). The germline V gene encodes CDR1 WNHNN and CDR2 SYGVQD (reference sequence). V lost 5 bases and J lost 6, with 14 bases in between. The CDR3 sequence is 14 residues long. In DNA, the CDR3 is TGCGCCAGCAGTAAGGGGGATTCGGTCAATGAGCAGTTCTTC. This sequence encodes CASSKGDSVNEQFF.

V and J are TRBV7-9 and TRBJ1-5; D remains unclear. CDR3 length: 12 amino acids. V lost 0 bases to trimming and J lost 8 bases, with 5 bases between them. Germline CDR1 and CDR2: SEHNR and FQNEAQ (reference sequence). The CDR3 reads CASSLAGKPQHF. In DNA form, the CDR3 reads TGTGCCAGCAGCTTAGCAGGCAAGCCCCAGCATTTT.

The chain's CDR3 is CAWSVIGNTEAFF. Here the CDR3 DNA reads TGTGCCTGGAGTGTAATAGGAAACACTGAAGCTTTCTTT. The chain has TRBV30 and TRBJ1-1; D is undetermined. From germline, CDR1 is GTSNPN and CDR2 SVGIG (reference sequence). V was pared by 0 bases and J by 2 bases, with 7 bases between. This CDR3 region has 13 residues.

This rearrangement joins TRBV11-3 to TRBJ2-1, with D perhaps assigned TRBD1 or TRBD2 (5 bases each). Germline-derived CDR1 and CDR2 are SGHNT and YENEEA. This CDR3 has 14 residues. V lost 5 bases and J 9 bases, leaving 17 bases between the germline ends. CDR3 protein: CASSPSRGVPEQFF. CDR3 sequence (DNA): TGTGCCAGCAGCCCGTCCCGAGGGGTTCCTGAGCAGTTCTTC.

This chain connects TRBV6-6 to TRBJ1-1; D not certain. Trimming shortened V by 2 bases and J by 1 base, and 2 bases separated the two germline ends. Germline V gene lookup returns CDR1 MNHNY and CDR2 SVGAGI (reference sequence). The CDR3 runs to 12 residues. CDR3 in amino acids: CASSYPNTEAFF. CDR3 bases: TGTGCCAGCAGTTACCCGAACACTGAAGCTTTCTTT.

In DNA, the CDR3 is TGTGCCAGTACCAATGACCGACCAACTAATGAAAAACTGTTTTTT. This gives the protein CASTNDRPTNEKLFF. V usage is TRBV19 and J usage is TRBJ1-4; D is ambiguous. CDR1 is LNHDA, CDR2 SQIVND, per germline (reference sequence). With 7 bases removed from V and 0 bases from J, the gap between germline ends came to 12 bases. The CDR3 runs 15 residues.

This sequence joins TRBV2 and TRBJ1-1; 8 bases line up with TRBD1. The germline CDR1 and CDR2 sequences are SNHLY and FYNNEI. The V and J ends lost 6 bases and 0 bases, in that order; junction bases with no gene match: 6. The CDR3 covers 15 residues. CDR3 residues: CASRPDRGMNTEAFF. The CDR3, as DNA: TGTGCCAGCAGACCCGACAGGGGAATGAACACTGAAGCTTTCTTT.

The chain links TRBV3-1 (or the pseudogene TRBV3-2) to TRBJ1-4; D possibly corresponds to TRBD1 (6 bases). V was cut by 0 bases and J by 4 bases, with 18 bases left in between. Germline lookup yields CDR1 LGHDT and CDR2 YNNKEL (reference sequence). This CDR3 is 18 amino acids long. The CDR3 sequence: CASSQEWWPGANNEKLFF. CDR3 in DNA: TGTGCCAGCAGCCAAGAATGGTGGCCAGGGGCTAATAATGAAAAACTGTTTTTT.

The chain couples TRBV9 to TRBJ1-4, with D possibly matching TRBD1 (5 bases). Germline V lookup: CDR1 SGDLS, CDR2 YYNGEE. V lost 1 base to trimming and J lost 7 bases, with 14 bases between them. This CDR3 comprises 15 residues. CDR3 region: CASSVLGTGVEKLFF. The CDR3 DNA sequence: TGTGCCAGCAGCGTATTAGGGACGGGGGTTGAAAAACTGTTTTTT. Variable domain in full (rest from reference TRBV9 and TRBJ1-4): DSGVTQTPKHLITATGQRVTLRCSPRSGDLSVYWYQQSLDQGLQFLIQYYNGEERAKGNILERFSAQQFPDLHSELNLSSLELGDSALYFCASSVLGTGVEKLFFGSGTQLSVL.

The chain is built from TRBV28 and TRBJ2-7; D uncertain. In germline, CDR1 is MDHEN, CDR2 SYDVKM. The ends were cut back, 6 bases at V and 5 bases at J, with 8 bases in the middle. The CDR3 is 11 amino acids. The CDR3 spells CASRLLHEQYF. Written as DNA, the CDR3 is TGTGCCAGCAGACTTCTCCACGAGCAGTACTTC. The full variable domain, with the rest looked up from reference TRBV28 and TRBJ2-7, is DVKVTQSSRYLVKRTGEKVFLECVQDMDHENMFWYRQDPGLGLRLIYFSYDVKMKEKGDIPEGYSVSREKKERFSLILESASTNQTSMYLCASRLLHEQYFGPGTRLTVT.

The J gene is TRBJ2-1, the V gene TRBV2; 13 bases line up with TRBD2. The CDR3 is 17 amino acids. After removal of 6 bases from V and 3 bases from J, the junction contained 8 bases not matched to a gene. The germline CDR1 and CDR2 sequences are SNHLY and FYNNEI. CDR3 sequence (DNA): TGTGCCAGCAGAGAAAGGACTAGCGGGAGTATCTACAATGAGCAGTTCTTC. Translation gives CASRERTSGSIYNEQFF. Full variable domain (rest looked up from reference TRBV2 and TRBJ2-1): EPEVTQTPSHQVTQMGQEVILRCVPISNHLYFYWYRQILGQKVEFLVSFYNNEISEKSEIFDDQFSVERPDGSNFTLKIRSTKLEDSAMYFCASRERTSGSIYNEQFFGPGTRLTVL.

The chain carries TRBV2 and TRBJ1-6; 8 nucleotides agree with TRBD1. The ends lost 6 bases at V and 10 bases at J; junction bases unmatched: 11. Germline loops: CDR1 SNHLY, CDR2 FYNNEI. The CDR3 extends over 15 amino acids. The CDR3, as DNA: TGTGCCAGCAGCAGACTCGCAGGGGGCACCTCACCCCTCCACTTT. Protein product: CASSRLAGGTSPLHF. Drawing the rest from reference TRBV2 and TRBJ1-6, the complete variable domain is EPEVTQTPSHQVTQMGQEVILRCVPISNHLYFYWYRQILGQKVEFLVSFYNNEISEKSEIFDDQFSVERPDGSNFTLKIRSTKLEDSAMYFCASSRLAGGTSPLHFGNGTRLTVT.

The V call is TRBV24-1, the J call TRBJ1-2, with unresolved D. Germline V CDR1 and CDR2: KGHDR, SFDVKD. CDR3 length equals 13 residues. Deletions cut 5 bases from V and 8 bases from J, with 14 bases between. The CDR3, as DNA: TGTGCCACCAGTGCGGGTCCCCTTGCGGGCTACACCTTC. It translates to CATSAGPLAGYTF.

V and J are TRBV27 and TRBJ2-7; TRBD2 agrees at 9 bases. Trimming cost V 8 bases and J 0 bases; bases outside gene matches: 5. The CDR3 spans 14 residues. Germline loops: CDR1 MNHEY, CDR2 SMNVEV (reference sequence). The DNA for the CDR3 is TGTGCCAGCCATAGCGGGAGACCCTCCTACGAGCAGTACTTC. Translating gives CASHSGRPSYEQYF.

The rearrangement links TRBV30 to TRBJ1-4; weak D call: TRBD1 (6 bases). Germline-derived CDR1 and CDR2 are GTSNPN and SVGIG (reference sequence). The CDR3 runs to 14 residues. The CDR3 loop is CAFTTGTSNEKLFF. The DNA of the CDR3 is TGTGCTTTTACTACCGGGACATCTAATGAAAAACTGTTTTTT.

The chain links TRBV7-9 to TRBJ2-3; the D gene could be TRBD1 or TRBD2 (5 bases each). This CDR3 has 16 amino acids. With 0 bases removed from V and 1 base from J, the gap between germline ends came to 11 bases. CDR1 is SEHNR and CDR2 is FQNEAQ in the germline V gene (reference sequence). Here the CDR3 reads CASSLAPGPGTDTQYF. The CDR3 DNA reads as TGTGCCAGCAGCTTAGCGCCGGGACCTGGCACAGATACGCAGTATTTT.